Judged by abundance, the clone carrying this TCR beta chain is medium-sized (0.01 to 0.1%). Antigen specificity is unknown. Each cDNA molecule carried a unique molecular identifier. MiXCR, run by TCRdb on the 5' RACE reads, gives a single entry per CDR3 protein. This sample has around 77,000 distinct CDR3 sequences, with approximately 12% found just once. CDR1 MNHEY and CDR2 SVGEGT come from the germline V gene. The ends were cut back, 3 bases at V and 4 bases at J, with 16 bases in the middle. The CDR3 has 16 amino acids. The sample originates from a study of early T cells in non-severe SARS-CoV-2 infection. Study-wide results and caveats: Private and CD4 specificities were missed by VDJdb matching, which favored anti-spike CD8 responses.

The clonotype comes from an adult who was a healthcare worker with PCR-confirmed SARS-CoV-2 infection or an uninfected control (not recorded which). The donor label of this sample is uncertain. The gene calls are TRBV6-2 or TRBV6-3 and TRBJ2-1; D may correspond to TRBD1 or TRBD2 (5 bases each). The source was whole blood, collected at baseline. The DNA for the CDR3 is TGTGCCAGCAGTTATCTCCCGGGACCTCCTTACAATGAGCAGTTCTTC. It translates to CASSYLPGPPYNEQFF.